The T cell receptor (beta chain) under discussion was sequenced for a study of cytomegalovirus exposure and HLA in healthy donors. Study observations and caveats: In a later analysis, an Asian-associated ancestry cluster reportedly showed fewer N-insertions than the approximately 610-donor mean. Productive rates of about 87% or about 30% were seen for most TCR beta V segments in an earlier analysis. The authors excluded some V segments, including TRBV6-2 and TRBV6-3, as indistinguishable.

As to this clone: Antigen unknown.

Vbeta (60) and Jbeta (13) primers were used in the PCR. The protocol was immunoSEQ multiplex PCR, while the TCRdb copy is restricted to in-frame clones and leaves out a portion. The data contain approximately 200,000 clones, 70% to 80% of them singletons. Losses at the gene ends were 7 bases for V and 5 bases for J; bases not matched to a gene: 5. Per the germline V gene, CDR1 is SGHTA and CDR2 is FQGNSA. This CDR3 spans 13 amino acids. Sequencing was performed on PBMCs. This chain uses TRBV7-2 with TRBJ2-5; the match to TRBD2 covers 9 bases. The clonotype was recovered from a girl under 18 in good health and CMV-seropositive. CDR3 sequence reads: CASNRGGAETQYF. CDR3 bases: TGTGCCAGCAATCGCGGGGGGGCCGAGACCCAGTACTTC.